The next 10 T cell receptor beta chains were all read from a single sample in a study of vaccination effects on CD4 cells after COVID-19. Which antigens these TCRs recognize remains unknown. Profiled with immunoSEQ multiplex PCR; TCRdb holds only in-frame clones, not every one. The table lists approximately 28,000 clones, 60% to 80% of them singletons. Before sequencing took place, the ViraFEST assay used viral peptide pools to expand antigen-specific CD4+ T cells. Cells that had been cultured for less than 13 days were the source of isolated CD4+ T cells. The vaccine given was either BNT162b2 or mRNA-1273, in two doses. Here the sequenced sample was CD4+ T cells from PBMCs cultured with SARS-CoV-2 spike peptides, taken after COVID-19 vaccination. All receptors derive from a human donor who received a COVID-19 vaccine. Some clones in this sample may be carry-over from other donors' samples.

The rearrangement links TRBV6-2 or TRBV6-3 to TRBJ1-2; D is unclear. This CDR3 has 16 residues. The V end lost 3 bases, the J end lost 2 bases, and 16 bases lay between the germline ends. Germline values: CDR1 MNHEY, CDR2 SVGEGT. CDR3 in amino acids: CASSYSVGSGNYGYTF. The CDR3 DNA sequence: TGTGCCAGCAGTTATTCTGTCGGGAGTGGGAACTATGGCTACACCTTC.

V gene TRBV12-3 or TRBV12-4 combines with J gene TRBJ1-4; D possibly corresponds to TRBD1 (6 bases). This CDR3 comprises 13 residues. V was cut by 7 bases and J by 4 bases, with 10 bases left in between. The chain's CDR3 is CASMDSSNEKLFF. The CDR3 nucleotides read TGTGCCAGCATGGACAGCAGTAATGAAAAACTGTTTTTT.

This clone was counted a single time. The CDR3 DNA reads TGTGCCAGCAGCATCCGGACTAGCGGGGTCTCAGATACGCAGTATTTT. Its translation: CASSIRTSGVSDTQYF. The chain couples TRBV7-2 to TRBJ2-3; 12 nucleotides line up with TRBD2. The CDR3 contains 16 residues. Germline CDR1 SGHTA, CDR2 FQGNSA. V shed 5 bases, J shed 4 bases, and the junction held 7 bases outside the gene matches.

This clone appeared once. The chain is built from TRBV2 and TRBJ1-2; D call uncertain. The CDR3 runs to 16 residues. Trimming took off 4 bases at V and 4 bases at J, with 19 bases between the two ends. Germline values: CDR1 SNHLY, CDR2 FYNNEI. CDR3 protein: CASSAKAISIVYGYTF. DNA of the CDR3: TGTGCCAGCAGTGCGAAAGCCATAAGCATAGTCTATGGCTACACCTTC. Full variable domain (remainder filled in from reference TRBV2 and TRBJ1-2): EPEVTQTPSHQVTQMGQEVILRCVPISNHLYFYWYRQILGQKVEFLVSFYNNEISEKSEIFDDQFSVERPDGSNFTLKIRSTKLEDSAMYFCASSAKAISIVYGYTFGSGTRLTVV.

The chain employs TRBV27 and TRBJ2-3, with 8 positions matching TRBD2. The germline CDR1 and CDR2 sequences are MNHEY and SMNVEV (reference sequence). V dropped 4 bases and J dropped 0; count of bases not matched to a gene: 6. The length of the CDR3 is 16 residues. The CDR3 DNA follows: TGTGCCAGCAGTTCACCGGGGGGGCCTAGCACAGATACGCAGTATTTT. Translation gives CASSSPGGPSTDTQYF.

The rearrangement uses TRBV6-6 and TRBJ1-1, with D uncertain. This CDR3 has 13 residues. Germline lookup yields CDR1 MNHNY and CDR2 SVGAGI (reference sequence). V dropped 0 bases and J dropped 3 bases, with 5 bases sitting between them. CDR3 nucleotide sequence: TGTGCCAGCAGTTACTCGGTGGACACTGAAGCTTTCTTT. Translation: CASSYSVDTEAFF.

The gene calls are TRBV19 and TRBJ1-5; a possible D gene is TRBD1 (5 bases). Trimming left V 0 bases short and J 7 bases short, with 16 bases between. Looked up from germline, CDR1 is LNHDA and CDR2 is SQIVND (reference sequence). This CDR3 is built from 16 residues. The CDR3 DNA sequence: TGTGCCAGTAGTATAGAGGGGACCAATAACGGGCAGCCCCAGCATTTT. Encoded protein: CASSIEGTNNGQPQHF.

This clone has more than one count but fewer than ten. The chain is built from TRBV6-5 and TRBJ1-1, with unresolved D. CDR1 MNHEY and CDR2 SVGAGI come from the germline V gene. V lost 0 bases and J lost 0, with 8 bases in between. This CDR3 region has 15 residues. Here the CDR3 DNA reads TGTGCCAGCAGTTACTCGGTTGGTTTGAACACTGAAGCTTTCTTT. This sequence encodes CASSYSVGLNTEAFF.

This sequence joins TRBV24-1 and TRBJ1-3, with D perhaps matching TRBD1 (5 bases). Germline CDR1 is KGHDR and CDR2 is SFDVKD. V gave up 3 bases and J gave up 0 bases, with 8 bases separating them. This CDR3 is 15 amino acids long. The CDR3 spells CATSDPGSSGNTIYF. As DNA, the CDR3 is TGTGCCACCAGTGATCCAGGGAGCTCTGGAAACACCATATATTTT.

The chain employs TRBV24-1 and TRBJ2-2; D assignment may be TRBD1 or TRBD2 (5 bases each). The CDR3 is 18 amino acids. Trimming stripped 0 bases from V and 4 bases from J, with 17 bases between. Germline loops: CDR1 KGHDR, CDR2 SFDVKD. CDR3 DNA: TGTGCCACCAGTGATTTGCCCTCCCCACGGGGCGGCACCGGGGAGCTGTTTTTT. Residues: CATSDLPSPRGGTGELFF.